What follows are 18 T cell receptor beta chains derived from one specimen sequenced in a study of a mutant IDH1 vaccine in newly diagnosed glioma. Time point denoted: week 47, end of study. All doses held 300 ug of mutant IDH1 20-mer peptide, with topical imiquimod. Their antigens remain unidentified. The table came from immunoSEQ multiplex PCR; TCRdb's copy has only in-frame clones and leaves some out. The table records about 35,000 clones, more than 75% of them present only once. Sequences were derived from PBMCs, sampled from a glioma patient whose treatment included an IDH1 peptide vaccine. These receptors originate from a woman under 40 with glioma.

This chain connects TRBV12-5 to TRBJ1-1; TRBD1 might be the D (5 bases). Per germline, CDR1 LGHNT and CDR2 FRNRAP. Deletions cut 7 bases from V and 10 bases from J, with 19 bases between. The CDR3 contains 13 residues. CDR3 region: CASAMRILGGAFF. CDR3 nucleotide sequence: TGTGCTAGTGCCATGAGAATCCTGGGGGGAGCTTTCTTT. The full variable domain, in which reference TRBV12-5 and TRBJ1-1 provide the parts outside the CDR3, is DARVTQTPRHKVTEMGQEVTMRCQPILGHNTVFWYRQTMMQGLELLAYFRNRAPLDDSGMPKDRFSAEMPDATLATLKIQPSEPRDSAVYFCASAMRILGGAFFGQGTRLTVV.

The chain carries TRBV7-9 and TRBJ2-3, with no clear D. Deletions cut 5 bases from V and 6 bases from J, with 9 bases between. There are 12 residues in the CDR3. Germline lookup yields CDR1 SEHNR and CDR2 FQNEAQ (reference sequence). The CDR3 here is CASSPPEDTQYF. In DNA form, the CDR3 reads TGTGCCAGCAGCCCCCCGGAGGATACGCAGTATTTT. Filled out from reference TRBV7-9 and TRBJ2-3, the complete variable domain reads DTGVSQNPRHKITKRGQNVTFRCDPISEHNRLYWYRQTLGQGPEFLTYFQNEAQLEKSRLLSDRFSAERPKGSFSTLEIQRTEQGDSAMYLCASSPPEDTQYFGPGTRLTVL.

The chain uses TRBV6-1 and TRBJ2-7; a possible D gene is TRBD1 (6 bases). Germline-derived CDR1 and CDR2 are MNHNS and SASEGT. V dropped 5 bases and J dropped 2 bases, with 13 bases sitting between them. This CDR3 has 14 amino acids. This CDR3 is CASSYKGDTYEQYF. CDR3 DNA: TGTGCCAGCAGTTATAAGGGGGACACCTACGAGCAGTACTTC.

The chain employs TRBV5-1 and TRBJ1-5, with a weak D call TRBD1 (6 bases). This CDR3 spans 15 amino acids. The germline V gene encodes CDR1 SGHRS and CDR2 YFSETQ. V was pared by 4 bases and J by 1 base, with 12 bases between. The CDR3 spells CASSTQGESNQPQHF. The CDR3 DNA follows: TGCGCCAGCAGCACACAGGGCGAAAGCAATCAGCCCCAGCATTTT.

The CDR3 is CATSRGAHQPQHF. The CDR3 nucleotides are TGTGCCACCAGCCGGGGGGCCCATCAGCCCCAGCATTTT. This chain links TRBV15 with TRBJ1-5; a possible D gene is TRBD1 (6 bases). The CDR3 is made up of 13 amino acids. CDR1 LNHNV and CDR2 YYDKDF come from the germline V gene (reference sequence). V was shortened by 5 bases and J by 5 bases, with 10 bases between the two germline ends.

The J gene is TRBJ1-5, the V gene TRBV4-1; D gene unclear. Germline-derived CDR1 and CDR2 are MGHRA and YSYEKL. The length of the CDR3 is 14 residues. V was clipped by 0 bases and J by 3 bases, with 6 bases between them. The CDR3 coding sequence is TGCGCCAGCAGCCAAGACCCGTCCAATCAGCCCCAGCATTTT. It is translated as CASSQDPSNQPQHF.

V gene TRBV7-8 combines with J gene TRBJ2-7, with 7 bases matching TRBD1. CDR3 length: 14 amino acids. In germline, CDR1 is SGHVS, CDR2 FQNEAQ. The J segment lost 7 bases and the V segment lost 3 bases, leaving 9 bases of the junction unmatched. The CDR3 DNA sequence: TGTGCCAGCAGCTTCGCCGGGACAGCCTTTGAGCAGTACTTC. This gives the protein CASSFAGTAFEQYF.

This sequence joins TRBV6-5 and TRBJ2-7; 7 positions match TRBD1. Germline V lookup: CDR1 MNHEY, CDR2 SVGAGI. CDR3 length: 15 residues. With 4 bases clipped from V and 3 bases from J, the junction kept 9 bases outside the gene matches. The CDR3 loop reads CASSFDRDSVYEQYF. The CDR3 DNA sequence: TGTGCCAGCAGTTTCGACCGGGACAGCGTCTACGAGCAGTACTTC.

The J gene is TRBJ1-4, the V gene TRBV27; D gene uncertain. This CDR3 comprises 10 residues. Germline V gene lookup returns CDR1 MNHEY and CDR2 SMNVEV (reference sequence). The DNA for the CDR3 is TGTGCATCTGGGAATGAAAAACTGTTTTTT. Translated: CASGNEKLFF.

The chain uses TRBV12-5 and TRBJ1-2; 8 nucleotides agree with TRBD1. CDR3 size: 15 residues. Trimming removed 1 base from V and 6 bases from J; junction bases left unmatched: 7. Germline lookup yields CDR1 LGHNT and CDR2 FRNRAP. CDR3 DNA: TGTGCTAGTGGTTTGGACTGGACAGGGCAAAATGGCTACACCTTC. It translates to CASGLDWTGQNGYTF. Full variable domain (missing parts from reference TRBV12-5 and TRBJ1-2): DARVTQTPRHKVTEMGQEVTMRCQPILGHNTVFWYRQTMMQGLELLAYFRNRAPLDDSGMPKDRFSAEMPDATLATLKIQPSEPRDSAVYFCASGLDWTGQNGYTFGSGTRLTVV.

The chain uses TRBV7-2 and TRBJ2-5; D is unclear. The CDR3 is 15 amino acids. Looked up from germline, CDR1 is SGHTA and CDR2 is FQGNSA. Trimming pared 5 bases from V and 8 bases from J, leaving 21 bases between. The CDR3 sequence: CASSNPGTRVGTQYF. DNA of the CDR3: TGTGCCAGCAGCAATCCCGGAACCCGCGTCGGCACCCAGTACTTC.

This chain links TRBV30 with TRBJ1-6; D possibly corresponds to TRBD1 (6 bases). CDR3 length equals 17 residues. Germline V lookup: CDR1 GTSNPN, CDR2 SVGIG (reference sequence). The CDR3 here is CAGTGGPLGSYNSPLHF. The DNA of the CDR3 is TGTGCAGGAACGGGGGGCCCTCTGGGCTCCTATAATTCACCCCTCCACTTT.

V is TRBV6-1 and J is TRBJ1-4; 10 bases are a match to TRBD1. The germline V gene has CDR1 MNHNS and CDR2 SASEGT. This CDR3 comprises 15 residues. The J segment lost 7 bases and the V segment lost 4 bases, leaving 6 bases of the junction unmatched. In DNA, the CDR3 is TGTGCCAGCAGTGTGGGGGGGACAGGGGCTGAAAAACTGTTTTTT. Translating gives CASSVGGTGAEKLFF.

V gene TRBV27 combines with J gene TRBJ2-7, with D possibly TRBD1 on 5 matching bases. Germline V lookup: CDR1 MNHEY, CDR2 SMNVEV (reference sequence). V lost 5 bases and J 1 base, leaving 9 bases between the germline ends. This CDR3 has 13 amino acids. CDR3 sequence (DNA): TGTGCCAGCAGTCCGACAGAGTCCTACGAGCAGTACTTC. It specifies CASSPTESYEQYF.

The count of this clone is one. V gene TRBV29-1 combines with J gene TRBJ1-2; weak D call: TRBD1 (5 bases). V was clipped by 3 bases and J by 7 bases, with 12 bases between them. This CDR3 has 12 amino acids. Germline CDR1 SQVTM, CDR2 ANQGSEA. The DNA for the CDR3 is TGCAGCGTTGAGGAGGGGTTACCTGGCTACACCTTC. Its translation is CSVEEGLPGYTF. Complete variable domain (other parts from reference TRBV29-1 and TRBJ1-2): SAVISQKPSRDICQRGTSLTIQCQVDSQVTMMFWYRQQPGQSLTLIATANQGSEATYESGFVIDKFPISRPNLTFSTLTVSNMSPEDSSIYLCSVEEGLPGYTFGSGTRLTVV.

This chain joins TRBV6-5 and TRBJ1-2, with TRBD1 matching 7 bases. CDR1 is MNHEY, CDR2 SVGAGI, per germline. J lost 4 bases, V lost 2 bases, and 1 base had no gene match. The length of the CDR3 is 13 residues. CDR3: CASSYGTVYGYTF. DNA of the CDR3: TGTGCCAGCAGTTACGGGACAGTCTATGGCTACACCTTC.

The gene calls are TRBV7-6 and TRBJ1-2, with 9 bases aligning to TRBD1. V trimming: 5 bases; J trimming: 5 bases; junction bases outside the gene matches: 12. This CDR3 contains 16 residues. Germline V gene data show CDR1 as SGHVS and CDR2 as FNYEAQ. CDR3 amino acids: CASSPLTGGGKYGYTF. CDR3 DNA: TGTGCCAGCAGCCCCCTGACAGGGGGTGGGAAGTATGGCTACACCTTC. Together with reference TRBV7-6 and TRBJ1-2, the CDR3 gives the full variable domain: GAGVSQSPRYKVTKRGQDVALRCDPISGHVSLYWYRQALGQGPEFLTYFNYEAQQDKSGLPNDRFSAERPEGSISTLTIQRTEQRDSAMYRCASSPLTGGGKYGYTFGSGTRLTVV.

V gene TRBV6-6 combines with J gene TRBJ1-6; 9 nucleotides agree with TRBD1. The germline CDR1 and CDR2 sequences are MNHNY and SVGAGI (reference sequence). This CDR3 is built from 15 residues. After removal of 5 bases from V and 5 bases from J, the junction contained 4 bases not matched to a gene. The CDR3 here is CASSPRDRDNSPLHF. DNA of the CDR3: TGTGCCAGCAGTCCCCGGGACAGGGATAATTCACCCCTCCACTTT.